The 18 T cell receptor beta chains below were found in one sample sequenced in a study of T cells in women clearing cervical HPV infection. The assay was immunoSEQ multiplex PCR, and TCRdb's table has in-frame clones only and misses some. Its table records about 22,000 clones. The sequenced sample was blood buffy coat. The receptors stem from a woman between 18 and 69 years old with a cervical HPV16 infection that either progressed to CIN3+ or cleared (not recorded which).

Comment on this clone: The read stops 3 residues short of the end of the CDR3; the missing end is completed from the germline J gene. The V and J genes are TRBV19 and TRBJ1-5, with a possible D match to TRBD1 (6 bases). V dropped 3 bases and J dropped 2 bases, with 11 bases sitting between them. There are 15 residues in the CDR3. Looked up from germline, CDR1 is LNHDA and CDR2 is SQIVND (reference sequence). The CDR3 DNA, read in part, is TGTGCCAGTAGTATGGCAGGGGCAGGCAATCAGCCC. This gives the protein CASSMAGAGNQP. The entire CDR3 is CASSMAGAGNQPQHF.

A remark on this clone: The CDR3 is cut off 3 residues early in the read; its end comes from the germline J gene. The rearrangement links TRBV7-3 to TRBJ2-7, with 8 bases matching TRBD2. The CDR3 loop spans 11 amino acids. Germline CDR1 SGHTA, CDR2 FQGTGA. Losses at the gene ends were 11 bases for V and 3 bases for J; bases not matched to a gene: 3. This CDR3 is CAPGGRYEQYF. The part of the CDR3 DNA that was read is TGTGCCCCGGGGGGGCGCTACGAG.

A remark on this clone: Coverage ceases 3 residues before the CDR3 finishes, and the germline J gene fills in the end. V is TRBV28 and J is TRBJ1-3; the D gene is possibly TRBD1 (5 bases). The CDR3 is 16 residues long. The ends were cut back, 5 bases at V and 1 base at J, with 15 bases in the middle. In germline, CDR1 is MDHEN, CDR2 SYDVKM. Here the CDR3 reads CASSIAGSESGNTIYF. The part of the CDR3 DNA that was read is TGTGCCAGCAGTATCGCAGGGTCCGAGTCTGGAAACACC.

Worth noting for this clone: With the read ending 3 residues before the CDR3 end, the germline J gene is used to fill in that end. The J gene is TRBJ1-2, the V gene TRBV19; TRBD1 is a possible D gene (5 bases). The CDR3 runs 12 residues. Per germline, CDR1 LNHDA and CDR2 SQIVND (reference sequence). V was trimmed by 7 bases and J by 7 bases, leaving 13 bases between them. The sequenced CDR3 bases are TGTGCCAGTAACTTGGAGGGGTCTGGC. This codes for CASNLEGSG. In full, the CDR3 reads CASNLEGSGYTF.

In regard to this clone: The CDR3 end is not reached by the read, which stops 3 residues before it; the germline J gene fills it in. This sequence joins TRBV10-1 and TRBJ1-1; TRBD1 is a possible D gene (5 bases). Trimming cost V 3 bases and J 5 bases, with 13 bases left between them. Germline CDR1 WNHNN, CDR2 SYGVQD (reference sequence). The CDR3 spans 14 residues. The CDR3 reads CASSDSGRVTEAFF. The CDR3 bases that were read are TGCGCCAGCAGTGATTCAGGGAGGGTGACTGAA.

As concerns this clone: The read falls 3 residues short of the CDR3 end, and the missing part is taken from the germline J gene. The chain links TRBV18 to TRBJ1-2; no definite D call. This CDR3 spans 15 amino acids. The germline V gene has CDR1 KGHSH and CDR2 LQKENI. Trimming stripped 3 bases from V and 3 bases from J, with 14 bases between. The CDR3 protein is CASSPMGKDYYGYTF. The CDR3 bases that were read are TGTGCCAGCTCACCGATGGGGAAGGACTACTATGGC.

Details on this clone: The sequence runs out 3 residues before the end of the CDR3; the remainder is reconstructed from the germline J gene. This chain connects TRBV20-1 to TRBJ2-7; D possibly corresponds to TRBD1 (6 bases). The CDR3 runs 16 residues. The germline gives CDR1 DFQATT, CDR2 SNEGSKA (reference sequence). The V end was cut by 2 bases, the J end by 0 bases, with 17 bases between. The covered CDR3 bases are TGCAGTGCTAGAACCCACAGGGCCATCGCCTCCTACGAG. It translates to CSARTHRAIASYE. The CDR3 as a whole reads CSARTHRAIASYEQYF.

Regarding this clone: The read finishes 3 residues shy of the CDR3 end, and the germline J gene is used to complete it. The chain carries TRBV7-3 and TRBJ2-3, with TRBD1 matching 9 bases. The CDR3 is 15 amino acids. Trimming at V came to 5 bases and at J to 0 bases, leaving 3 bases not matched to a gene. Germline V gives CDR1 SGHTA, CDR2 FQGTGA. CDR3 loop: CASSTTGGSTDTQYF. Incomplete CDR3 DNA: TGTGCCAGCAGCACGACAGGGGGTAGCACAGATACG.

As to this clone: The DNA ends 3 residues before the CDR3 does, and the rest of the CDR3 is filled in from the germline J gene. This chain uses TRBV18 with TRBJ2-7; a possible D gene is TRBD1 (6 bases). The V and J ends lost 3 bases and 0 bases respectively, with 15 bases between them. The CDR3 loop spans 16 amino acids. The germline V gene encodes CDR1 KGHSH and CDR2 LQKENI. CDR3 region: CASSPLRQESSYEQYF. The covered CDR3 bases are TGTGCCAGCTCACCTCTGAGACAGGAGAGCTCCTACGAG.

On this clone: From the germline J gene comes the end of the CDR3, since the read stops 3 residues before it. The chain employs TRBV19 and TRBJ1-1, with 8 nucleotides matching TRBD1. The CDR3 totals 13 residues. Germline values: CDR1 LNHDA, CDR2 SQIVND (reference sequence). V shed 5 bases and J 4 bases; nucleotides not matched to a gene: 3. The sequenced CDR3 bases are TGTGCCAGTAGTGAACAGGGGGGCACTGAA. Amino acid sequence: CASSEQGGTE. The complete CDR3 protein is CASSEQGGTEAFF.

Points on this clone: The read stops 3 residues short of the end of the CDR3; the missing end is completed from the germline J gene. The chain combines TRBV29-1 with TRBJ2-3; D unresolved. V was shortened by 7 bases and J by 5 bases, with 13 bases between the two germline ends. This CDR3 has 12 residues. Germline values: CDR1 SQVTM, CDR2 ANQGSEA. CDR3 bases read: TGCAGCGCCTGCGCCGTGAGAGATACG. The encoded protein is CSACAVRDT. The complete CDR3 protein is CSACAVRDTQYF.

A remark on this clone: The read is 3 residues too short to cover the CDR3 end, so that end is filled in from the germline J gene. The chain couples TRBV2 to TRBJ2-3; TRBD2 matches 15 bases. Germline V lookup: CDR1 SNHLY, CDR2 FYNNEI. The CDR3 extends over 18 amino acids. V lost 6 bases to trimming and J lost 2 bases; unmatched junction nucleotides: 9. CDR3 sequence reads: CASSRTSGRDFLTDTQYF. The CDR3 DNA, read in part, is TGTGCCAGCAGCCGGACTAGCGGGAGGGACTTCCTCACAGATACG.

With regard to this clone: The sequence runs out 3 residues before the end of the CDR3; the remainder is reconstructed from the germline J gene. The genes are TRBV4-2 and TRBJ2-2; D not resolved. V lost 1 base and J 7 bases, leaving 7 bases between the germline ends. Germline CDR1 LGHNA, CDR2 YNFKEQ. The CDR3 totals 13 residues. Incomplete CDR3 DNA: TGTGCCAGCAGCCAAGCTCTATACGGGGAG. Amino acids: CASSQALYGE. In full, the CDR3 is CASSQALYGELFF.

The CDR3 protein is CASSVGQGWGYTF. CDR3 DNA, as far as it was read: TGTGCCAGCAGTGTAGGACAGGGGTGGGGC. V and J are TRBV6-1 and TRBJ1-2, with 9 positions matching TRBD1. The CDR3 end is not reached by the read, which stops 3 residues before it; the germline J gene fills it in. CDR1 MNHNS and CDR2 SASEGT come from the germline V gene. The CDR3 consists of 13 residues.

On this clone itself: The CDR3 goes on 3 residues after the read ends, and that part is filled in from the germline J gene. The chain uses TRBV6-1 and TRBJ1-5; D gene ambiguous. This CDR3 is built from 15 residues. V was cut by 6 bases and J by 2 bases, with 14 bases left in between. CDR1 and CDR2 (germline): MNHNS, SASEGT. The CDR3: CASREIRQGNQPQHF. Incomplete CDR3 DNA: TGTGCCAGCAGGGAAATCCGACAAGGCAATCAGCCC.

A remark on this clone: The read stops 3 residues short of the end of the CDR3; the missing end is completed from the germline J gene. This chain connects TRBV28 to TRBJ2-7; 7 nucleotides match TRBD2. The germline V gene encodes CDR1 MDHEN and CDR2 SYDVKM. This CDR3 has 15 amino acids. V gave up 6 bases and J gave up 1 base; unmatched junction bases: 9. CDR3 in amino acids: CASREGSGYSYEQYF. The part of the CDR3 DNA that was read is TGTGCCAGCAGGGAGGGTAGCGGGTATTCCTACGAG.

With respect to this clone: The read terminates 3 residues before the CDR3 end, so the remaining end is supplied by the germline J gene. The chain uses TRBV19 and TRBJ2-3; TRBD2 matches 8 bases. In germline, CDR1 is LNHDA, CDR2 SQIVND (reference sequence). The CDR3 spans 16 residues. The V gene end was trimmed by 1 base and the J gene end by 0 bases; junction bases not matched to a gene: 3. CDR3 protein: CASSIGSGSSTDTQYF. Partial CDR3 DNA: TGTGCCAGTAGTATAGGAAGCGGGAGCAGCACAGATACG.

Worth noting for this clone: Read data end 3 residues before the CDR3 end; the end is taken from the germline J gene. This sequence joins TRBV20-1 and TRBJ2-1; tentatively, D is TRBD2 (6 bases). V was clipped by 7 bases and J by 6 bases, with 13 bases between them. Germline CDR1 is DFQATT and CDR2 is SNEGSKA (reference sequence). The CDR3 is 12 amino acids. The CDR3 region is CSVIAGSNEQFF. The part of the CDR3 DNA that was read is TGCAGTGTAATCGCGGGATCCAATGAG.